This TCR beta chain derives from a study of cytomegalovirus exposure and HLA in healthy donors. Study outcomes and limitations: A classifier reportedly called cytomegalovirus status with high sensitivity and specificity. That first-cohort TCR clusters tended to co-occur in the 90 to 150 validation repertoires was found in a later analysis.

Of note for this clone: Its cognate antigen is unknown.

The repertoire was sequenced with immunoSEQ multiplex PCR; TCRdb's copy has only in-frame clones and lacks some. This repertoire shows some 120,000 clones, roughly 87% found once; its top ten account for 1.1%. This receptor was obtained from a woman aged 18-29 years in good health and CMV-seronegative. Sequencing was performed on PBMCs.

CDR3 DNA: TGTGCCAGCAGCCCTTGGGGCTATAGCAATCAGCCCCAGCATTTT. This codes for CASSPWGYSNQPQHF. This chain connects TRBV5-6 to TRBJ1-5, with D tentatively TRBD1 (5 bases). The ends were cut back, 4 bases at V and 0 bases at J, with 11 bases in the middle. The CDR3 runs to 15 residues. In germline, CDR1 is SGHDT, CDR2 YYEEEE. The full variable domain, in which reference TRBV5-6 and TRBJ1-5 provide the parts outside the CDR3, is DAGVTQSPTHLIKTRGQQVTLRCSPKSGHDTVSWYQQALGQGPQFIFQYYEEEERQRGNFPDRFSGHQFPNYSSELNVNALLLGDSALYLCASSPWGYSNQPQHFGDGTRLSIL.